This T cell receptor beta chain was observed in a study of T cell therapy after organ transplantation. On this clone itself: What it binds is not known.

Overall study results and limits: In nonresponders, large pretherapy expansions changed minimally after therapy. Post-therapy CD8 clonality change correlated inversely with pretherapy clonality. Both transferred clonotypes and endogenous ones absent from products apparently reconstituted. Few nonresponder expansions may reflect low coverage from poor CD8+ yield.

Assay: immunoSEQ multiplex PCR; the TCRdb copy retains only in-frame clones and omits some. The data contain over 45,000 clones, about 94% of them singletons. The germline gives CDR1 LNHDA, CDR2 SQIVND (reference sequence). This CDR3 region has 13 residues. V gave up 1 base and J gave up 10 bases, with 13 bases separating them. The starting material was CD8+ T cells from blood, obtained before autologous CMV-specific T cell therapy. The TCR sequence derives from a human patient who had received a solid organ transplant and had CMV disease. The genes are TRBV19 and TRBJ1-1; the D is unclear. The chain's CDR3 is CASSIGAWVGAFF. As DNA, the CDR3 is TGTGCCAGTAGTATAGGCGCGTGGGTTGGAGCTTTCTTT. Combining the CDR3 with reference TRBV19 and TRBJ1-1 gives the whole variable domain DGGITQSPKYLFRKEGQNVTLSCEQNLNHDAMYWYRQDPGQGLRLIYYSQIVNDFQKGDIAEGYSVSREKKESFPLTVTSAQKNPTAFYLCASSIGAWVGAFFGQGTRLTVV.